These 20 T cell receptor beta chains were all obtained from the same sample, sequenced in a study of blood T cells in healthy people across ages. The authors ran a second PCR of 7 to 11 cycles using a sample-barcoded 5' primer and a J-beta primer mix. TCRdb itself ran the 5' RACE reads through MiXCR, one entry per CDR3 protein. The sample includes 550,000 to 750,000 distinct CDR3 sequences, 21% of them seen just once. Sequencing input: blood. The receptors here all came from a man aged 65 to 85 in good health.

V is TRBV5-5 and J is TRBJ2-2, with D tentatively TRBD1 (6 bases). V gave up 1 base and J gave up 6 bases, with 10 bases separating them. The length of the CDR3 is 14 residues. The V gene's germline CDR1 is SGHKS and CDR2 YYEKEE (reference sequence). The CDR3 bases are TGTGCCAGCAGCTTGCAATGGGGGCCCGGGGAGCTGTTTTTT. Residues: CASSLQWGPGELFF.

The CDR3 bases are TGTGCCAGCAGCGTCCTTGGACTTATCCAAGAGACCCAGTACTTC. This gives the protein CASSVLGLIQETQYF. The rearrangement joins TRBV9 to TRBJ2-5; maybe TRBD2 (5 bases). The germline V gene encodes CDR1 SGDLS and CDR2 YYNGEE. The V and J ends lost 2 bases and 1 base respectively, with 12 bases between them. The CDR3 loop spans 15 amino acids.

This rearrangement joins TRBV20-1 to TRBJ2-4, with TRBD2 matching 7 bases. The ends lost 6 bases at V and 1 base at J; junction bases unmatched: 12. CDR3 length: 16 residues. Per the germline V gene, CDR1 is DFQATT and CDR2 is SNEGSKA (reference sequence). The CDR3 DNA is TGCAGTGCGGGGTCGGGAGGAGGTTTGGCCAAAAACATTCAGTACTTC. The encoded protein is CSAGSGGGLAKNIQYF.

The chain couples TRBV5-6 to TRBJ2-3; TRBD1 might be the D (5 bases). Germline V gives CDR1 SGHDT, CDR2 YYEEEE. Trimming removed 0 bases at V and 2 bases at J, with 10 bases between. CDR3 size: 15 residues. This chain's CDR3 is CASSLERGPTDTQYF. Here the CDR3 DNA reads TGTGCCAGCAGCTTGGAAAGGGGCCCCACAGATACGCAGTATTTT.

This chain links TRBV7-2 with TRBJ2-3; 7 nucleotides agree with TRBD2. The germline V gene has CDR1 SGHTA and CDR2 FQGNSA. This CDR3 comprises 16 residues. The V gene end was trimmed by 1 base and the J gene end by 6 bases; junction bases not matched to a gene: 10. The CDR3 region is CASSLGRREGLDTQYF. In nucleotides, the CDR3 is TGTGCCAGCAGCTTAGGTAGGAGGGAGGGCCTGGATACGCAGTATTTT.

This clonotype was observed a handful of times. The J gene is TRBJ1-4, the V gene TRBV29-1; no reliable D call. V shed 5 bases and J shed 7 bases, with 11 bases lying between them. Per germline, CDR1 SQVTM and CDR2 ANQGSEA. The CDR3 consists of 12 residues. In nucleotides, the CDR3 is TGCAGCGTTAAGGACGCGCTTGAAAAACTGTTTTTT. Protein sequence: CSVKDALEKLFF. Variable domain in full (rest from reference TRBV29-1 and TRBJ1-4): SAVISQKPSRDICQRGTSLTIQCQVDSQVTMMFWYRQQPGQSLTLIATANQGSEATYESGFVIDKFPISRPNLTFSTLTVSNMSPEDSSIYLCSVKDALEKLFFGSGTQLSVL.

The V and J genes are TRBV12-3 or TRBV12-4 and TRBJ2-1; D is perhaps TRBD2 (6 bases). V was trimmed by 3 bases and J by 6 bases, leaving 18 bases between them. The CDR3 is 16 residues long. CDR3 amino acids: CASSLFSGDPSNEQFF. In DNA form, the CDR3 reads TGTGCCAGCAGTTTGTTTTCGGGAGACCCGTCCAATGAGCAGTTCTTC.

The chain links TRBV5-1 to TRBJ1-1; unclear D gene. Per the germline V gene, CDR1 is SGHRS and CDR2 is YFSETQ. The CDR3 contains 14 residues. V was cut by 3 bases and J by 3 bases, with 12 bases left in between. The CDR3 DNA sequence: TGCGCCAGCAGCTACGAGGGCCCGTACACTGAAGCTTTCTTT. This encodes CASSYEGPYTEAFF.

The chain couples TRBV6-5 to TRBJ2-5; TRBD2 is a possible D gene (5 bases). The CDR3 is 14 amino acids. The V end was cut by 2 bases, the J end by 2 bases, with 9 bases between. Germline V gives CDR1 MNHEY, CDR2 SVGAGI. The CDR3 bases are TGTGCCAGCAGTTACCTGTCGGGGCAAGAGACCCAGTACTTC. Protein: CASSYLSGQETQYF.

This clonotype was detected a few times. V and J are TRBV28 and TRBJ2-7; D is possibly TRBD2 (6 bases). V lost 5 bases and J 3 bases, leaving 17 bases between the germline ends. The CDR3 sequence is 15 residues long. Germline assignment: CDR1 MDHEN and CDR2 SYDVKM. CDR3 region: CASSRRQGGIYEQYF. In DNA, the CDR3 is TGTGCCAGCAGTCGACGCCAGGGAGGTATCTACGAGCAGTACTTC.

The chain is built from TRBV12-3 or TRBV12-4 and TRBJ1-1; 7 nucleotides match TRBD1. The CDR3 contains 14 residues. J gave up 0 bases and V 7 bases, and 5 bases lay outside the gene matches. CDR3 in DNA: TGTGCCAGCAATAGACAGGGCTTGAACACTGAAGCTTTCTTT. Protein product: CASNRQGLNTEAFF.

This clonotype was detected a few times. This rearrangement joins TRBV4-1 to TRBJ1-6; 7 bases are shared with TRBD1. This CDR3 region has 17 residues. With V trimmed by 0 bases and J by 5 bases, 7 bases remained unmatched. Germline CDR1 is MGHRA and CDR2 is YSYEKL. The CDR3 region has the DNA TGCGCCAGCAGCCAAGACCACGGGACAGCCAATAATTCACCCCTCCACTTT. Translating gives CASSQDHGTANNSPLHF.

This clonotype was counted at least ten times. J is TRBJ1-2 and V is TRBV12-3 or TRBV12-4; possibly TRBD1 for D (5 bases). This CDR3 has 12 amino acids. V was clipped by 6 bases and J by 8 bases, with 13 bases between them. CDR3 amino acids: CASSQGPEGYTF. DNA for the CDR3: TGTGCCAGCAGCCAGGGTCCAGAGGGCTACACCTTC.

This rearrangement joins TRBV28 to TRBJ1-4; 7 bases match TRBD1. The V gene end was trimmed by 5 bases and the J gene end by 3 bases; junction bases not matched to a gene: 3. Per germline, CDR1 MDHEN and CDR2 SYDVKM. This CDR3 is 14 amino acids long. The CDR3 region is CASSDRVANEKLFF. The CDR3 bases are TGTGCCAGCAGTGACAGGGTAGCTAATGAAAAACTGTTTTTT.

The V call is TRBV7-2, the J call TRBJ2-3, with 7 bases that match TRBD1. CDR1 and CDR2 (germline): SGHTA, FQGNSA. CDR3 length: 15 residues. J gave up 1 base and V 5 bases, and 6 bases lay outside the gene matches. The CDR3 nucleotides read TGTGCCAGCAGCCCCACAGGGGCAGGCACAGATACGCAGTATTTT. Translating it yields CASSPTGAGTDTQYF.

This chain uses TRBV6-1 with TRBJ2-2; 8 bases match TRBD2. Germline values: CDR1 MNHNS, CDR2 SASEGT. The CDR3 is 16 amino acids. V shed 7 bases, J shed 1 base, and the junction held 8 bases outside the gene matches. CDR3 amino acids: CASTSGGSRNTGELFF. As DNA, the CDR3 is TGTGCCAGCACATCGGGAGGGTCCAGGAACACCGGGGAGCTGTTTTTT.

This clonotype has a handful of counts. J is TRBJ2-3 and V is TRBV5-1, with a tentative D call TRBD2 (6 bases). Deletions cut 8 bases from V and 0 bases from J, with 13 bases between. The CDR3 loop spans 14 amino acids. Germline V gene sequence: CDR1 SGHRS, CDR2 YFSETQ. The CDR3 bases are TGCGCCAGTCGTAGCGGAACTAGCACAGATACGCAGTATTTT. Encoded protein: CASRSGTSTDTQYF.

This clonotype was seen a few times. The rearrangement links TRBV6-5 to TRBJ1-1; weak D call: TRBD1 (6 bases). In germline, CDR1 is MNHEY, CDR2 SVGAGI. Trimming took 0 bases from V and 6 from J, leaving 11 bases between them. The CDR3 consists of 14 residues. The CDR3: CASSYSGAPSEAFF. The CDR3 DNA is TGTGCCAGCAGTTACTCGGGGGCCCCGTCTGAAGCTTTCTTT.

This clonotype has only a few counts. The CDR3 nucleotides are TGTGCCAGCAGCAAACGAAGGATCCCTAGCACAGATACGCAGTATTTT. It is translated as CASSKRRIPSTDTQYF. V and J are TRBV21-1 and TRBJ2-3. TRBV21-1 is given as a pseudogene. This CDR3 has 16 amino acids.

This clonotype has more than one count but fewer than ten. This chain uses TRBV15 with TRBJ2-2; no definite D call. V was cut by 0 bases and J by 5 bases, with 10 bases left in between. CDR3 size: 15 residues. From germline, CDR1 is LNHNV and CDR2 YYDKDF (reference sequence). The CDR3 is CATSRDGGGTGELFF. CDR3 nucleotide sequence: TGTGCCACCAGCAGAGATGGCGGTGGGACCGGGGAGCTGTTTTTT.